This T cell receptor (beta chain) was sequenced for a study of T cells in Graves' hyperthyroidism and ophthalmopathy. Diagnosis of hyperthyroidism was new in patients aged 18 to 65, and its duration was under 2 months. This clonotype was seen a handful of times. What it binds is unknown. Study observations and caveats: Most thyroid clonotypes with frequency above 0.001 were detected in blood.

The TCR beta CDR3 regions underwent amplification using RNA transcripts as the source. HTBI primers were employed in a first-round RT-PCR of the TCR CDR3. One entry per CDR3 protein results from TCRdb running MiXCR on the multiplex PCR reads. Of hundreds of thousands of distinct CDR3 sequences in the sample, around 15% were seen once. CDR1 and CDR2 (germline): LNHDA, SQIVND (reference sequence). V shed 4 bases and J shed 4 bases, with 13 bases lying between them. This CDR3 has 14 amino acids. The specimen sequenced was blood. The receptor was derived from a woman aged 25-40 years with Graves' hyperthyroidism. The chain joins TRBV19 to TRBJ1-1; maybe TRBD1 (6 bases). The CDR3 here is CASSTNRVGTEAFF. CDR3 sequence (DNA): TGTGCCAGTAGTACCAACAGGGTGGGCACTGAAGCTTTCTTT.